The next 29 T cell receptor beta chains were all read from a single sample in a study of Ad26.COV2.S vaccination and SARS-CoV-2 variants. Data came from immunoSEQ multiplex PCR; TCRdb stores just in-frame clones and leaves some out. The sample holds about 320,000 clones, approximately 86% seen once. As to treatment: some 20 received Ad26.COV2.S at low or high dose, single or two shots; about 5 received placebo; per-sample allocation not given. On day 63 after the first injection, vaccine and placebo recipients gave samples. The material was peripheral blood, obtained in a trial of Ad26.COV2.S vaccine versus placebo. Source of these receptors: a person aged 18-60 years who received the Ad26.COV2.S COVID-19 vaccine or a placebo.

The chain joins TRBV29-1 to TRBJ1-1, with D uncertain. Between the trimmed V and J ends, which lost 6 bases and 3 bases, there was a span of 14 bases. Germline values: CDR1 SQVTM, CDR2 ANQGSEA. The CDR3 sequence is 13 residues long. In DNA, the CDR3 is TGCAGCGTGATCGGAGGGTGGGACACTGAAGCTTTCTTT. Translation: CSVIGGWDTEAFF.

V gene TRBV6-1 combines with J gene TRBJ1-2; no clear D. Germline CDR1 is MNHNS and CDR2 is SASEGT. V lost 1 base, J lost 2 bases, and 8 bases lay in between. CDR3 length equals 14 residues. CDR3 residues: CASSEGGRNYGYTF. In nucleotides, the CDR3 is TGTGCCAGCAGTGAAGGAGGGCGCAACTATGGCTACACCTTC.

The chain links TRBV5-5 to TRBJ1-4, with D tentatively TRBD1 (6 bases). Looked up from germline, CDR1 is SGHKS and CDR2 is YYEKEE (reference sequence). The CDR3 loop spans 17 amino acids. With 1 base removed from V and 8 bases from J, the gap between germline ends came to 21 bases. The CDR3 sequence: CASSLYGGPWGGEKLFF. The CDR3 nucleotides read TGTGCCAGCAGCTTGTATGGGGGCCCATGGGGTGGCGAAAAACTGTTTTTT.

CDR3 in DNA: TGTGCCAGCAGCCCAACTTTGGGACGGAACTATGGCTACACCTTC. Protein sequence: CASSPTLGRNYGYTF. The chain couples TRBV28 to TRBJ1-2; D is perhaps TRBD1 (5 bases). CDR1 and CDR2 (germline): MDHEN, SYDVKM. The CDR3 has 15 residues. The V gene lost 6 bases and the J gene lost 2 bases, with 16 bases spanning the gap.

This clone came up a few times. CDR3 sequence: CASSQSDRGNYGYTF. The DNA of the CDR3 is TGCGCCAGCAGCCAAAGTGACAGGGGGAACTATGGCTACACCTTC. The rearrangement links TRBV4-1 to TRBJ1-2; 9 bases align to TRBD1. The germline V gene has CDR1 MGHRA and CDR2 YSYEKL. The length of the CDR3 is 15 residues. Trimming removed 2 bases from V and 2 bases from J; junction bases left unmatched: 3.

This clone was seen repeatedly, ten times or more. The chain uses TRBV3-1 (or the pseudogene TRBV3-2) and TRBJ2-5, with 12 nucleotides matching TRBD2. The CDR3 has 19 residues. The germline gives CDR1 LGHDT, CDR2 YNNKEL (reference sequence). J gave up 9 bases and V 0 bases, and 17 bases lay outside the gene matches. The CDR3 DNA reads TGTGCCAGCAGCCAAGATTTTGGACTAGCGGGGTCAAATCGGCAGGCCCAGTACTTC. Its translation is CASSQDFGLAGSNRQAQYF.

This clone was seen only once. The chain is built from TRBV11-3 and TRBJ2-3, with D perhaps matching TRBD1 (6 bases). The CDR3 is 13 residues long. Germline CDR1 SGHNT, CDR2 YENEEA. Trimming cost V 6 bases and J 2 bases, with 9 bases left between them. The CDR3 loop is CASSRTDTDTQYF. Written as DNA, the CDR3 is TGTGCCAGCAGTAGGACAGACACAGATACGCAGTATTTT.

This rearrangement joins TRBV18 to TRBJ2-5, with 9 bases identical to TRBD2. Trimming removed 0 bases from V and 4 bases from J; junction bases left unmatched: 6. There are 16 residues in the CDR3. CDR1 and CDR2 from the germline V gene are KGHSH and LQKENI. CDR3 nucleotide sequence: TGTGCCAGCTCACCACCCGCGGGGGGGCTACGAGAGACCCAGTACTTC. Translated: CASSPPAGGLRETQYF.

J is TRBJ2-1 and V is TRBV19; tentatively, D is TRBD2 (5 bases). The CDR3 covers 15 residues. Germline CDR1 and CDR2: LNHDA and SQIVND (reference sequence). Trimming shortened V by 7 bases and J by 8 bases, and 21 bases separated the two germline ends. CDR3 protein: CASIRRWQGDDEQFF. CDR3 DNA: TGTGCCAGTATTCGGAGGTGGCAAGGAGACGATGAGCAGTTCTTC.

This clone was observed once. The chain combines TRBV6-2 or TRBV6-3 with TRBJ2-7, with no clear D. The CDR3 is 12 amino acids. Germline values: CDR1 MNHEY, CDR2 SVGEGT. Between the trimmed V and J ends, which lost 0 bases and 7 bases, there was a span of 7 bases. CDR3 DNA: TGTGCCAGCAGTTACTCGTCGCCTGAGCAGTACTTC. The encoded protein is CASSYSSPEQYF.

The genes are TRBV4-1 and TRBJ2-7; D gene unclear. V shed 4 bases and J shed 6 bases, with 13 bases lying between them. Germline CDR1 reads MGHRA; CDR2 reads YSYEKL. The CDR3 sequence is 13 residues long. This CDR3 reads CASSPPGMGEQYF. The CDR3 region has the DNA TGCGCCAGCAGCCCCCCGGGTATGGGCGAGCAGTACTTC.

The V gene is TRBV30, the J gene TRBJ2-5; 7 bases are a match to TRBD1. Per germline, CDR1 GTSNPN and CDR2 SVGIG (reference sequence). CDR3 length equals 14 residues. Trimming removed 0 bases from V and 5 bases from J; junction bases left unmatched: 6. CDR3 in DNA: TGTGCCTGGAGTGTCCCGAGGGGGCTGGAGACCCAGTACTTC. It encodes CAWSVPRGLETQYF. The whole variable domain, filled in from reference TRBV30 and TRBJ2-5, reads SQTIHQWPATLVQPVGSPLSLECTVEGTSNPNLYWYRQAAGRGLQLLFYSVGIGQISSEVPQNLSASRPQDRQFILSSKKLLLSDSGFYLCAWSVPRGLETQYFGPGTRLLVL.

The chain couples TRBV28 to TRBJ1-1; 12 bases match TRBD1. Trimming removed 4 bases from V and 7 bases from J; junction bases left unmatched: 7. The CDR3 runs to 15 residues. CDR1 and CDR2 (germline): MDHEN, SYDVKM. CDR3 sequence reads: CASSSRGTGGGEAFF. Here the CDR3 DNA reads TGTGCCAGCAGTTCTAGGGGGACAGGGGGCGGTGAAGCTTTCTTT.

Here the CDR3 reads CASSSQGRPRYF. The CDR3 bases are TGTGCCAGCAGCTCCCAGGGCCGGCCCCGGTACTTC. This rearrangement joins TRBV11-2 to TRBJ2-7; D is possibly TRBD1 (5 bases). V was shortened by 4 bases and J by 12 bases, with 16 bases between the two germline ends. The CDR3 extends over 12 amino acids. Germline V CDR1 and CDR2: SGHAT, FQNNGV.

The CDR3 loop is CASSQRQSASATNEKLFF. The CDR3, as DNA: TGTGCCAGCAGCCAGAGACAGTCGGCTAGTGCAACTAATGAAAAACTGTTTTTT. This rearrangement joins TRBV14 to TRBJ1-4; tentatively, D is TRBD1 (5 bases). Germline assignment: CDR1 SGHDN and CDR2 FVKESK. This CDR3 region has 18 residues. The V end lost 3 bases, the J end lost 0 bases, and 17 bases lay between the germline ends.

The V gene is TRBV5-4, the J gene TRBJ1-1; D is perhaps TRBD1 (6 bases). The V end was cut by 2 bases, the J end by 4 bases, with 21 bases between. Germline CDR1 and CDR2: SGHNT and YYREEE (reference sequence). The CDR3 covers 17 residues. The CDR3 DNA follows: TGTGCCAGCAGCTTAAAACAGGGTACCGGGGTGGGCACTGAAGCTTTCTTT. Residues: CASSLKQGTGVGTEAFF.

This chain links TRBV27 with TRBJ2-7; 9 nucleotides agree with TRBD1. The CDR3 spans 15 residues. Germline CDR1 and CDR2: MNHEY and SMNVEV (reference sequence). V shed 1 base, J shed 5 bases, and the junction held 6 bases outside the gene matches. This CDR3 reads CASSLFRDRADEQYF. The CDR3 nucleotides read TGTGCCAGCAGTTTATTCCGGGACAGGGCGGACGAGCAGTACTTC.

This chain links TRBV19 with TRBJ1-2; D may be TRBD1 (5 bases). This CDR3 comprises 14 residues. The germline V gene encodes CDR1 LNHDA and CDR2 SQIVND (reference sequence). V was pared by 5 bases and J by 1 base, with 11 bases between. The CDR3 spells CASSRQTVNYGYTF. The CDR3, as DNA: TGTGCCAGTAGTCGCCAGACAGTTAACTATGGCTACACCTTC.

The chain links TRBV30 to TRBJ1-3; D unresolved. CDR1 GTSNPN and CDR2 SVGIG come from the germline V gene (reference sequence). The CDR3 contains 16 residues. V lost 1 base and J lost 2, with 15 bases in between. This chain's CDR3 is CAWSASSRWPGNTIYF. The CDR3 nucleotides read TGTGCCTGGAGTGCTTCGTCTCGTTGGCCTGGAAACACCATATATTTT.

The chain recombines TRBV2 with TRBJ1-2; a weak D match, TRBD1 (6 bases). The CDR3 totals 16 residues. The germline V gene has CDR1 SNHLY and CDR2 FYNNEI. Trimming cost V 2 bases and J 0 bases, with 13 bases left between them. CDR3 DNA sequence: TGTGCCAGCAGTGAATTCAGGACAGCCGCTAACTATGGCTACACCTTC. The encoded protein is CASSEFRTAANYGYTF.

This clone was found a few times. V gene TRBV27 combines with J gene TRBJ1-2; D ambiguous. V was trimmed by 10 bases and J by 4 bases, leaving 10 bases between them. The germline V gene encodes CDR1 MNHEY and CDR2 SMNVEV (reference sequence). CDR3 length: 11 residues. The CDR3, as DNA: TGTGCCACCAGATCCTTCTATGGCTACACCTTC. It specifies CATRSFYGYTF.

The chain joins TRBV5-1 to TRBJ2-7; TRBD1 aligns across 10 bases. The CDR3 spans 16 residues. V was clipped by 1 base and J by 5 bases; unmatched bases: 9. Germline V lookup: CDR1 SGHRS, CDR2 YFSETQ. The CDR3 sequence is CASSLPAGTGDNEQYF. CDR3 DNA: TGCGCCAGCAGCTTGCCGGCCGGGACAGGGGATAACGAGCAGTACTTC. The whole variable domain, remainder taken from reference TRBV5-1 and TRBJ2-7, is KAGVTQTPRYLIKTRGQQVTLSCSPISGHRSVSWYQQTPGQGLQFLFEYFSETQRNKGNFPGRFSGRQFSNSRSEMNVSTLELGDSALYLCASSLPAGTGDNEQYFGPGTRLTVT.

The rearrangement links TRBV7-2 to TRBJ2-7; D unclear. The CDR3 contains 14 residues. Trimming left V 2 bases short and J 6 bases short, with 14 bases between. Per the germline V gene, CDR1 is SGHTA and CDR2 is FQGNSA. For the CDR3, the DNA is TGTGCCAGCAGCTTATCTCCCCGGAGCCTCGAGCAGTACTTC. Amino acid sequence: CASSLSPRSLEQYF.

V usage is TRBV5-1 and J usage is TRBJ2-2; TRBD1 matches 10 bases. This CDR3 contains 15 residues. Losses at the gene ends were 2 bases for V and 5 bases for J; bases not matched to a gene: 3. The germline V gene encodes CDR1 SGHRS and CDR2 YFSETQ. CDR3 nucleotides: TGCGCCAGCAGCTTCGGGACAGGGGCGACCGGGGAGCTGTTTTTT. Amino acids: CASSFGTGATGELFF.

The rearrangement uses TRBV2 and TRBJ1-5; no clear D. This CDR3 is 14 amino acids long. The V gene's germline CDR1 is SNHLY and CDR2 FYNNEI. Trimming took off 4 bases at V and 1 base at J, with 8 bases between the two ends. As DNA, the CDR3 is TGTGCCAGCAGTGCCCAGGCAAGCAATCAGCCCCAGCATTTT. Protein: CASSAQASNQPQHF.

V and J are TRBV9 and TRBJ2-3; 12 positions match TRBD2. The trim removed 0 bases at V and 4 bases at J, leaving 3 bases unmatched. The CDR3 totals 16 residues. In germline, CDR1 is SGDLS, CDR2 YYNGEE. The CDR3 DNA reads TGTGCCAGCAGCGTAGATCTAGCGGGGGGGCCAGATACGCAGTATTTT. As protein: CASSVDLAGGPDTQYF.

This sequence joins TRBV4-1 and TRBJ2-3; D gene unclear. The V end was cut by 6 bases, the J end by 1 base, with 2 bases between. The germline V gene encodes CDR1 MGHRA and CDR2 YSYEKL. CDR3 length: 11 residues. The CDR3 sequence is CASRGTDTQYF. DNA for the CDR3: TGCGCCAGCAGGGGCACAGATACGCAGTATTTT.

The chain combines TRBV12-5 with TRBJ2-2; D unclear. Between the trimmed V and J ends, which lost 7 bases and 7 bases, there was a span of 10 bases. The CDR3 runs to 12 residues. Germline values: CDR1 LGHNT, CDR2 FRNRAP. The CDR3 DNA reads TGTGCTAGTGCCCTGTTGGTCGGGGAGCTGTTTTTT. This sequence encodes CASALLVGELFF.

The gene calls are TRBV12-3 or TRBV12-4 and TRBJ1-6; D remains ambiguous. There are 13 residues in the CDR3. Deletions cut 1 base from V and 9 bases from J, with 7 bases between. The CDR3 spells CASSLGVRSPLHF. CDR3 in DNA: TGTGCCAGCAGTTTAGGAGTCCGTTCACCCCTCCACTTT.